The rows below give T cell receptor beta chains drawn from one sample of a study of blood T cell repertoires in COVID-19. The table came from immunoSEQ multiplex PCR; TCRdb's copy has only in-frame clones and leaves some out. The table lists 60,000 to 90,000 clones, 75% to 95% of them singletons, with 0.77% in the top ten. Sequencing input: peripheral blood. Every receptor here comes from a woman aged 80 or over with acute or convalescent COVID-19. Each CDR3 is given with its conserved first and last residue. A D gene is named only where the DNA matches it firmly. Expanded clones get a size class; other rows say once, few or many, or leave the size out.

CDR3nt: TGTGCCAGCAGTTCACAGGGGGGCTATGGCTACACCTTC; CDR3aa: CASSSQGGYGYTF; abundance: -; v_gene: TRBV6-4; d_gene: TRBD1; j_gene: TRBJ1-2
CDR3nt: TGTGCCAGCAGCCCAATCGGGACTGCGGCCTTCACCTTC; CDR3aa: CASSPIGTAAFTF; abundance: -; v_gene: TRBV7-9; d_gene: -; j_gene: TRBJ1-2
CDR3nt: TGTGCCAGCTCACCGACTAGCGGGAGCACAGATACGCAGTATTTT; CDR3aa: CASSPTSGSTDTQYF; abundance: -; v_gene: TRBV18; d_gene: TRBD2; j_gene: TRBJ2-3
CDR3nt: TGTGCCAGCAGCGGTGACTATGGCTACACCTTC; CDR3aa: CASSGDYGYTF; abundance: once; v_gene: TRBV6-6; d_gene: -; j_gene: TRBJ1-2
CDR3nt: TGTGCCAGCAGTCGCCTGGGACAGGGTAATCAGCCCCAGCATTTT; CDR3aa: CASSRLGQGNQPQHF; abundance: -; v_gene: TRBV28; d_gene: TRBD1; j_gene: TRBJ1-5
CDR3nt: TGTGCCAGCAGCTTTAACAGCCGCTCTGGAAACACCATATATTTT; CDR3aa: CASSFNSRSGNTIYF; abundance: -; v_gene: TRBV7-9; d_gene: -; j_gene: TRBJ1-3
CDR3nt: TGTGCCAGCAGCTACCAGGGGATCAATTCACCCCTCCACTTT; CDR3aa: CASSYQGINSPLHF; abundance: -; v_gene: TRBV5-4; d_gene: -; j_gene: TRBJ1-6
CDR3nt: TGCGCCAGCAGCACGACTGGCTATGGCTACACCTTC; CDR3aa: CASSTTGYGYTF; abundance: -; v_gene: TRBV5-1; d_gene: -; j_gene: TRBJ1-2
CDR3nt: TGTGCCAGCTCACGAGGACAGGAGACGACTGAAGCTTTCTTT; CDR3aa: CASSRGQETTEAFF; abundance: -; v_gene: TRBV18; d_gene: TRBD1; j_gene: TRBJ1-1
CDR3nt: TGTGCCAGCAGGGATATAAGGGGAAATTCACCCCTCCACTTT; CDR3aa: CASRDIRGNSPLHF; abundance: -; v_gene: TRBV2; d_gene: -; j_gene: TRBJ1-6
CDR3nt: TGCGCCAGCAAGCTAGGAGGAGACACAGATACGCAGTATTTT; CDR3aa: CASKLGGDTDTQYF; abundance: -; v_gene: TRBV5-1; d_gene: -; j_gene: TRBJ2-3
CDR3nt: TGCAGTGCTAGTCCAGGGTCCTACGAGCAGTACTTC; CDR3aa: CSASPGSYEQYF; abundance: -; v_gene: TRBV20-1; d_gene: -; j_gene: TRBJ2-7
CDR3nt: TGTGCCAGCAGTTACTCCGAAGTAATCAGCTATGGCTACACCTTC; CDR3aa: CASSYSEVISYGYTF; abundance: once; v_gene: TRBV6-6; d_gene: -; j_gene: TRBJ1-2
CDR3nt: TGTGCCAGCACCGACAGCAATTCACCCCTCCACTTT; CDR3aa: CASTDSNSPLHF; abundance: -; v_gene: TRBV2; d_gene: -; j_gene: TRBJ1-6
CDR3nt: TGTGCCAGCAGCCCCTTCGGACAGTCTTATGGCTACACCTTC; CDR3aa: CASSPFGQSYGYTF; abundance: -; v_gene: TRBV3-1/TRBV3-2; d_gene: -; j_gene: TRBJ1-2
CDR3nt: TGTGCCAGCACTTACCAAGGGACAGGGGCCTACGAGCAGTACTTC; CDR3aa: CASTYQGTGAYEQYF; abundance: few; v_gene: TRBV5-4; d_gene: TRBD1; j_gene: TRBJ2-7
CDR3nt: TGTGCCAGTAGTATAGCTCACACGAACACTGAAGCTTTCTTT; CDR3aa: CASSIAHTNTEAFF; abundance: -; v_gene: TRBV19; d_gene: -; j_gene: TRBJ1-1
CDR3nt: TGCGCCAGCAGCTTGACCTATTCTAGCGGGGAATTTACCCATGAGCAGTTCTTC; CDR3aa: CASSLTYSSGEFTHEQFF; abundance: -; v_gene: TRBV5-1; d_gene: TRBD2; j_gene: TRBJ2-1
CDR3nt: TGTGCCAGTAGTAAAACGGGAGGCTCCTACAATGAGCAGTTCTTC; CDR3aa: CASSKTGGSYNEQFF; abundance: -; v_gene: TRBV19; d_gene: TRBD2; j_gene: TRBJ2-1
CDR3nt: TGTGCCAGCAGCACCCACCACGGGCAGGGTCTGCGGGAGAGCAATCAGCCCCAGCATTTT; CDR3aa: CASSTHHGQGLRESNQPQHF; abundance: -; v_gene: TRBV7-3; d_gene: -; j_gene: TRBJ1-5
CDR3nt: TGTGCCAGCAGTGAAGCGTGGACAGGGGATAATGAAAAACTGTTTTTT; CDR3aa: CASSEAWTGDNEKLFF; abundance: -; v_gene: TRBV2; d_gene: TRBD1; j_gene: TRBJ1-4
CDR3nt: TGTGCCATCAGGAGCGGGGGGTTTGTCACCGGGGAGCTGTTTTTT; CDR3aa: CAIRSGGFVTGELFF; abundance: -; v_gene: TRBV10-3; d_gene: TRBD2; j_gene: TRBJ2-2
CDR3nt: TGCGCCAGCAGCTTGGAACAGGGGTCACACAATGAGCAGTTCTTC; CDR3aa: CASSLEQGSHNEQFF; abundance: -; v_gene: TRBV5-1; d_gene: TRBD1; j_gene: TRBJ2-1
CDR3nt: TGTGCCAGTAGGACTAGCGGGAGAAGTGAGCAGTTCTTC; CDR3aa: CASRTSGRSEQFF; abundance: -; v_gene: TRBV19; d_gene: TRBD2; j_gene: TRBJ2-1
CDR3nt: TGTGCCAGCAGCGCCCAGGGGGTGTCCTACGAGCAGTACTTC; CDR3aa: CASSAQGVSYEQYF; abundance: -; v_gene: TRBV9; d_gene: TRBD1; j_gene: TRBJ2-7
CDR3nt: TGTGCCAGCAGCTTGGGCAGCACAGATACGCAGTATTTT; CDR3aa: CASSLGSTDTQYF; abundance: -; v_gene: TRBV7-9; d_gene: -; j_gene: TRBJ2-3
CDR3nt: TGCGCCAGCAGGGTCGACAGGGCCGGAAACACCATATATTTT; CDR3aa: CASRVDRAGNTIYF; abundance: -; v_gene: TRBV5-1; d_gene: TRBD1; j_gene: TRBJ1-3
CDR3nt: TGTGCCAGCAGTTATACGGAGCTAGCCAAAAACATTCAGTACTTC; CDR3aa: CASSYTELAKNIQYF; abundance: -; v_gene: TRBV6-2/TRBV6-3; d_gene: -; j_gene: TRBJ2-4
CDR3nt: TGTGCCAGCAGCGCCAGGGGGACCTCTAGCACAGATACGCAGTATTTT; CDR3aa: CASSARGTSSTDTQYF; abundance: -; v_gene: TRBV5-4; d_gene: TRBD1; j_gene: TRBJ2-3
CDR3nt: TGTGCTAGCAGCTTACCGGGGGTTGAGACCCAGTACTTC; CDR3aa: CASSLPGVETQYF; abundance: -; v_gene: TRBV7-7; d_gene: -; j_gene: TRBJ2-5
CDR3nt: TGTGCCAGCAGTTTAGGAGGGAAAGGCTCACCCCTCCACTTT; CDR3aa: CASSLGGKGSPLHF; abundance: -; v_gene: TRBV27; d_gene: -; j_gene: TRBJ1-6
CDR3nt: TGCGCCAGCAGCTTAACCGGGACAGGGGAAGCCCTCCACTTT; CDR3aa: CASSLTGTGEALHF; abundance: -; v_gene: TRBV5-1; d_gene: TRBD1; j_gene: TRBJ1-6
CDR3nt: TGTGCCAGCAGCCTAGACCGCCCGGCGAACACCGGGGAGCTGTTTTTT; CDR3aa: CASSLDRPANTGELFF; abundance: -; v_gene: TRBV11-3; d_gene: -; j_gene: TRBJ2-2
CDR3nt: TGTGCCAGCAGCTTACGGTGGGGCTCATATAGCAATCAGCCCCAGCATTTT; CDR3aa: CASSLRWGSYSNQPQHF; abundance: -; v_gene: TRBV7-8; d_gene: -; j_gene: TRBJ1-5
CDR3nt: TGTGCCAGCAGTGTGGGACAGGCGAGCTCTGGAAACACCATATATTTT; CDR3aa: CASSVGQASSGNTIYF; abundance: -; v_gene: TRBV2; d_gene: TRBD1; j_gene: TRBJ1-3
CDR3nt: TGTGCCAGCACAAGAATTCAAAGGGGGGAAGCTTTCTTT; CDR3aa: CASTRIQRGEAFF; abundance: -; v_gene: TRBV2; d_gene: -; j_gene: TRBJ1-1
CDR3nt: TGTGCCAGCAGCTCTCAGCGGGGGCCAAGGGCCTACAATGAGCAGTTCTTC; CDR3aa: CASSSQRGPRAYNEQFF; abundance: -; v_gene: TRBV7-2; d_gene: TRBD2; j_gene: TRBJ2-1
CDR3nt: TGTGCCAGCAGCCTCGGGACACCCTCTGGAAACACCATATATTTT; CDR3aa: CASSLGTPSGNTIYF; abundance: -; v_gene: TRBV3-1/TRBV3-2; d_gene: -; j_gene: TRBJ1-3
CDR3nt: TGTGCCAGCTCACCGGGAATACAGGGGGCGAGCAATCAGCCCCAGCATTTT; CDR3aa: CASSPGIQGASNQPQHF; abundance: -; v_gene: TRBV18; d_gene: TRBD1; j_gene: TRBJ1-5
CDR3nt: TGTGCCAGCGGGGGGAGCGGGAGGCAAGAGACCCAGTACTTC; CDR3aa: CASGGSGRQETQYF; abundance: -; v_gene: TRBV2; d_gene: TRBD2; j_gene: TRBJ2-5
CDR3nt: TGTGCCAGCAGCGGGTACCCAGGGTTGAGCTCACCCCTCCACTTT; CDR3aa: CASSGYPGLSSPLHF; abundance: -; v_gene: TRBV7-2; d_gene: -; j_gene: TRBJ1-6
CDR3nt: TGTGCCAGCAGTGAAGCCCCGTTTAGGACTAGCGCTAGCACAGATACGCAGTATTTT; CDR3aa: CASSEAPFRTSASTDTQYF; abundance: -; v_gene: TRBV2; d_gene: TRBD2; j_gene: TRBJ2-3
CDR3nt: TGTGCCAGCAGCCAAGAAGGAGTCAGCCGCTACGAGCAGTACTTC; CDR3aa: CASSQEGVSRYEQYF; abundance: -; v_gene: TRBV3-1/TRBV3-2; d_gene: -; j_gene: TRBJ2-7
CDR3nt: TGTGCCAGCAGTTCGTACACAGATACGCAGTATTTT; CDR3aa: CASSSYTDTQYF; abundance: -; v_gene: TRBV27; d_gene: -; j_gene: TRBJ2-3
CDR3nt: TGTGCCAGCAGCCGCGTTTCGGCAGGGACTCGAGAGACCCAGTACTTC; CDR3aa: CASSRVSAGTRETQYF; abundance: -; v_gene: TRBV7-9; d_gene: -; j_gene: TRBJ2-5
CDR3nt: TGTGCCAGTGGACAGGAGAACACCGGGGAGCTGTTTTTT; CDR3aa: CASGQENTGELFF; abundance: -; v_gene: TRBV28; d_gene: TRBD1; j_gene: TRBJ2-2
CDR3nt: TGTGCCAGCAGCACTGACAGGGAACTGTTTTTT; CDR3aa: CASSTDRELFF; abundance: -; v_gene: TRBV25-1; d_gene: TRBD1; j_gene: TRBJ1-4
CDR3nt: TGTGCCAGCAGCCAATCGGGACAGACAAACACCGGGGAGCTGTTTTTT; CDR3aa: CASSQSGQTNTGELFF; abundance: few; v_gene: TRBV13; d_gene: TRBD1; j_gene: TRBJ2-2
CDR3nt: TGTGCCAGCAGCCAGTTAGTCAGAAACACCATATATTTT; CDR3aa: CASSQLVRNTIYF; abundance: few; v_gene: TRBV3-1/TRBV3-2; d_gene: -; j_gene: TRBJ1-3
CDR3nt: TGTGCCAGTAGTGTCACGAGACAGGGGAACAATGAGCAGTTCTTC; CDR3aa: CASSVTRQGNNEQFF; abundance: -; v_gene: TRBV19; d_gene: TRBD1; j_gene: TRBJ2-1
CDR3nt: TGTGCCAGCAGCCTTAACACCTACGAGCAGTACTTC; CDR3aa: CASSLNTYEQYF; abundance: few; v_gene: TRBV11-2; d_gene: -; j_gene: TRBJ2-7
CDR3nt: TGTGCCAGCAGTGAAGGGACAGGGGGTGGAAACACCATATATTTT; CDR3aa: CASSEGTGGGNTIYF; abundance: once; v_gene: TRBV28; d_gene: TRBD1; j_gene: TRBJ1-3
CDR3nt: TGTGCCAGCACGAACAGAATTAGCAATCAGCCCCAGCATTTT; CDR3aa: CASTNRISNQPQHF; abundance: -; v_gene: TRBV6-5; d_gene: -; j_gene: TRBJ1-5
CDR3nt: TGCGCCAGTCGACCGGGACAGGGCTACTACGAGCAGTACTTC; CDR3aa: CASRPGQGYYEQYF; abundance: -; v_gene: TRBV5-1; d_gene: TRBD1; j_gene: TRBJ2-7